This T cell receptor beta chain was identified in a study of blood T cell repertoires in COVID-19. As for this clone: Other nucleotide sequences from this sample produce the same CDR3.

Measured with immunoSEQ multiplex PCR; TCRdb has only the in-frame clones, and not every one. The repertoire has approximately 54,000 clones, roughly 80% of them found once; the top ten carry roughly 5.7%. V lost 4 bases and J lost 2, with 11 bases in between. This CDR3 region has 13 residues. Germline V gives CDR1 SQVTM, CDR2 ANQGSEA. The clonotype comes from a woman aged 55-70 years with acute or convalescent COVID-19. J is TRBJ1-2 and V is TRBV29-1; D is perhaps TRBD1 (5 bases). Sequenced sample: peripheral blood. CDR3 sequence reads: CSVGTGGNYGYTF. CDR3 bases: TGCAGCGTTGGAACAGGTGGGAACTATGGCTACACCTTC. The variable domain in full, completed from reference TRBV29-1 and TRBJ1-2, reads SAVISQKPSRDICQRGTSLTIQCQVDSQVTMMFWYRQQPGQSLTLIATANQGSEATYESGFVIDKFPISRPNLTFSTLTVSNMSPEDSSIYLCSVGTGGNYGYTFGSGTRLTVV.